The 19 T cell receptor beta chains below all came from one sample that was sequenced in a study of OX40 agonist ivuxolimab in advanced cancers. Generated by immunoSEQ multiplex PCR, the TCRdb table keeps only in-frame clones and is missing some. Among tens of thousands of clones listed, 75% to 95% were seen once. This sample comprised CD4+ or CD8+ T cells sorted from blood, obtained in a trial of the OX40 agonist ivuxolimab. These TCRs come from an adult with an advanced solid tumor such as melanoma, head and neck, liver or kidney cancer.

The genes are TRBV10-3 and TRBJ1-3; D is ambiguous. The germline CDR1 and CDR2 sequences are ENHRY and SYGVKD. The V end was cut by 7 bases, the J end by 0 bases, with 7 bases between. This CDR3 region has 13 residues. Written as DNA, the CDR3 is TGTGCCATCAAGAGGGCCTCTGGAAACACCATATATTTT. It codes for CAIKRASGNTIYF.

The genes are TRBV6-5 and TRBJ1-6; D perhaps matches TRBD1 (6 bases). CDR1 is MNHEY, CDR2 SVGAGI, per germline. The CDR3 spans 14 residues. V was trimmed by 6 bases and J by 7 bases, leaving 13 bases between them. The CDR3 here is CASRTTGSNSPLHF. Written as DNA, the CDR3 is TGTGCCAGCAGGACTACAGGGAGCAATTCACCCCTCCACTTT.

This chain uses TRBV5-1 with TRBJ2-7; D call uncertain. The V end lost 0 bases, the J end lost 4 bases, and 5 bases lay between the germline ends. The CDR3 is made up of 12 amino acids. Germline-derived CDR1 and CDR2 are SGHRS and YFSETQ. This CDR3 is CASSLGGYEQYF. For the CDR3, the DNA is TGCGCCAGCAGCTTGGGTGGATACGAGCAGTACTTC.

V gene TRBV25-1 combines with J gene TRBJ1-5; 8 bases fit TRBD1. This CDR3 is 14 amino acids long. J lost 4 bases, V lost 3 bases, and 2 bases had no gene match. Germline V CDR1 and CDR2: MGHDK, SYGVNS. The CDR3 coding sequence is TGTGCCAGCAGTGAGACAGGGGTTAATCAGCCCCAGCATTTT. It specifies CASSETGVNQPQHF.

The chain carries TRBV28 and TRBJ1-1; possible D gene TRBD1, 6 bases. Deletions cut 4 bases from V and 2 bases from J, with 14 bases between. Germline loops: CDR1 MDHEN, CDR2 SYDVKM. CDR3 size: 15 residues. The CDR3 nucleotides read TGTGCCAGCAGTTCGCCCGGGACACTAAACACTGAAGCTTTCTTT. This sequence encodes CASSSPGTLNTEAFF. Looking up the rest from reference TRBV28 and TRBJ1-1 gives the full variable domain: DVKVTQSSRYLVKRTGEKVFLECVQDMDHENMFWYRQDPGLGLRLIYFSYDVKMKEKGDIPEGYSVSREKKERFSLILESASTNQTSMYLCASSSPGTLNTEAFFGQGTRLTVV.

The chain uses TRBV21-1 and TRBJ2-5; the table's D call TRBD2 went unverified against the DNA. TRBV21-1 is shown as a pseudogene. The CDR3 extends over 16 amino acids. The CDR3 spells CASSKETSGSPETQYF. For the CDR3, the DNA is TGTGCCAGCAGCAAGGAGACTAGCGGGAGTCCGGAGACCCAGTACTTC.

The V and J genes are TRBV5-6 and TRBJ2-5; D gene ambiguous. CDR1 and CDR2 (germline): SGHDT, YYEEEE. The germline V and J ends were trimmed by 0 bases and 5 bases, with 14 bases remaining between them. This CDR3 has 15 residues. CDR3 loop: CASSLGPATRETQYF. CDR3 nucleotides: TGTGCCAGCAGCTTGGGGCCCGCCACCCGGGAGACCCAGTACTTC.

This chain links TRBV10-3 with TRBJ2-1; D ambiguous. Germline loops: CDR1 ENHRY, CDR2 SYGVKD. CDR3 length: 14 amino acids. The V end lost 6 bases, the J end lost 7 bases, and 16 bases lay between the germline ends. CDR3 amino acids: CAIRFASHENEQFF. CDR3 nucleotide sequence: TGTGCCATCAGGTTTGCCTCCCATGAGAATGAGCAGTTCTTC.

This clone occurred once. This rearrangement joins TRBV28 to TRBJ1-5; the D gene is possibly TRBD1 (5 bases). Germline CDR1 MDHEN, CDR2 SYDVKM. CDR3 length: 13 residues. V was clipped by 2 bases and J by 11 bases, with 13 bases between them. The CDR3 is CASSLVAGVTQHF. In DNA form, the CDR3 reads TGTGCCAGCAGTTTAGTCGCGGGGGTAACCCAGCATTTT. The full variable domain, with the rest looked up from reference TRBV28 and TRBJ1-5, is DVKVTQSSRYLVKRTGEKVFLECVQDMDHENMFWYRQDPGLGLRLIYFSYDVKMKEKGDIPEGYSVSREKKERFSLILESASTNQTSMYLCASSLVAGVTQHFGDGTRLSIL.

V and J are TRBV2 and TRBJ2-1; TRBD2 matches 10 bases. Germline-derived CDR1 and CDR2 are SNHLY and FYNNEI. This CDR3 contains 16 residues. V dropped 4 bases and J dropped 6; count of bases not matched to a gene: 9. The CDR3 coding sequence is TGTGCCAGCAGTGCCTCTTGGCTAGCGGGAGTCAATGAGCAGTTCTTC. It is translated as CASSASWLAGVNEQFF.

The genes are TRBV7-9 and TRBJ2-5, with 8 bases fitting TRBD1. Trimming removed 1 base from V and 4 bases from J; junction bases left unmatched: 8. The CDR3 contains 16 residues. Germline CDR1 reads SEHNR; CDR2 reads FQNEAQ (reference sequence). The CDR3 DNA is TGTGCCAGCAGCTTAGGACAAGGCAGGGGGCTAGAGACCCAGTACTTC. Protein product: CASSLGQGRGLETQYF.

This chain's CDR3 is CATRGQGNTEAFF. In nucleotides, the CDR3 is TGTGCCACAAGGGGACAGGGAAACACTGAAGCTTTCTTT. The chain recombines TRBV25-1 with TRBJ1-1; 9 nucleotides match TRBD1. CDR3 length: 13 residues. Germline assignment: CDR1 MGHDK and CDR2 SYGVNS. The J segment lost 2 bases and the V segment lost 10 bases, leaving 5 bases of the junction unmatched.

The genes are TRBV19 and TRBJ1-3, with D uncertain. Between the trimmed V and J ends, which lost 3 bases and 0 bases, there was a span of 12 bases. Germline CDR1 and CDR2: LNHDA and SQIVND (reference sequence). The CDR3 is 16 residues long. In DNA form, the CDR3 reads TGTGCCAGTAGTATCTCGCGACTCATCTCTGGAAACACCATATATTTT. Translating gives CASSISRLISGNTIYF. The complete variable domain, with remaining parts taken from reference TRBV19 and TRBJ1-3, reads DGGITQSPKYLFRKEGQNVTLSCEQNLNHDAMYWYRQDPGQGLRLIYYSQIVNDFQKGDIAEGYSVSREKKESFPLTVTSAQKNPTAFYLCASSISRLISGNTIYFGEGSWLTVV.

In nucleotides, the CDR3 is TGTGCCAGCAGTGAAGGGGGCGACTATTCACCCCTCCACTTT. It yields the protein CASSEGGDYSPLHF. The gene calls are TRBV2 and TRBJ1-6, with a tentative D call TRBD1 (5 bases). The length of the CDR3 is 14 residues. The germline V and J ends were trimmed by 1 base and 8 bases, with 9 bases remaining between them. Germline CDR1 SNHLY, CDR2 FYNNEI.

This chain joins TRBV11-3 and TRBJ2-2; 7 nucleotides align to TRBD1. This CDR3 has 16 residues. Germline loops: CDR1 SGHNT, CDR2 YENEEA. The trim removed 7 bases at V and 3 bases at J, leaving 11 bases unmatched. CDR3 sequence reads: CASTLGGRADTGELFF. As DNA, the CDR3 is TGTGCCAGCACCCTAGGGGGCAGGGCCGACACCGGGGAGCTGTTTTTT.

The sample holds one count of this clone. The chain is built from TRBV6-1 and TRBJ2-7; D not resolved. The CDR3 has 13 amino acids. Trimming took 7 bases from V and 3 from J, leaving 13 bases between them. From germline, CDR1 is MNHNS and CDR2 SASEGT. CDR3 in DNA: TGTGCCAGCATTTCATCCCAATACTACGAGCAGTACTTC. Translated: CASISSQYYEQYF.

This chain links TRBV11-2 with TRBJ1-1; D not resolved. V shed 5 bases and J shed 4 bases, with 17 bases lying between them. CDR1 SGHAT and CDR2 FQNNGV come from the germline V gene. The CDR3 spans 15 residues. The CDR3 loop is CASSGRGGVGTEAFF. As DNA, the CDR3 is TGTGCCAGCAGCGGAAGAGGTGGAGTGGGCACTGAAGCTTTCTTT.

This chain joins TRBV6-6 and TRBJ2-3; 10 bases agree with TRBD2. Germline-derived CDR1 and CDR2 are MNHNY and SVGAGI (reference sequence). The CDR3 runs to 14 residues. The V and J ends lost 10 bases and 0 bases, in that order; junction bases with no gene match: 4. CDR3 loop: CATQLAGSTDTQYF. CDR3 nucleotides: TGTGCCACCCAACTAGCGGGAAGCACAGATACGCAGTATTTT.

The chain joins TRBV30 to TRBJ2-2; D is possibly TRBD1 (5 bases). The germline CDR1 and CDR2 sequences are GTSNPN and SVGIG (reference sequence). V was clipped by 1 base and J by 6 bases, with 15 bases between them. The CDR3 spans 15 residues. This CDR3 reads CAWSERRLRAGELFF. The CDR3 DNA reads as TGTGCCTGGAGTGAAAGACGACTCAGGGCCGGGGAGCTGTTTTTT.